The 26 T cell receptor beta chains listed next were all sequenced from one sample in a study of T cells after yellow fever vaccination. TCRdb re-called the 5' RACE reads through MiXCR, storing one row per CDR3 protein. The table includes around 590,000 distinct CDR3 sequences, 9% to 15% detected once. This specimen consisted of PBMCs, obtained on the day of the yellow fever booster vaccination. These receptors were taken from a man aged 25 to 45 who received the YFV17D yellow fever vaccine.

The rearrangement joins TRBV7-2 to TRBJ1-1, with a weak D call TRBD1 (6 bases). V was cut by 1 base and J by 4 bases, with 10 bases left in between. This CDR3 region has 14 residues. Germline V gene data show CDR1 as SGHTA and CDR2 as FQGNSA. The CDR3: CASSLGGGRTEAFF. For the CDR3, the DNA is TGTGCCAGCAGCTTAGGCGGGGGGCGCACTGAAGCTTTCTTT.

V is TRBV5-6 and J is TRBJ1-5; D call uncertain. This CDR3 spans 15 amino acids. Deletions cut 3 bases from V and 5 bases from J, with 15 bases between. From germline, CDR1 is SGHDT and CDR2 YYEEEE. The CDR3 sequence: CASSSKRGDDQPQHF. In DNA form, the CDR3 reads TGTGCCAGCAGCTCTAAGCGGGGTGATGATCAGCCCCAGCATTTT.

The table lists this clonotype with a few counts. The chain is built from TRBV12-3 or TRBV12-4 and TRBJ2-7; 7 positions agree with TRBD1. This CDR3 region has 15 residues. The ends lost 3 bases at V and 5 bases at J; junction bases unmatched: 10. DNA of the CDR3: TGTGCCAGCAGTTTTTCGGAGACAGGGTCGGACGAGCAGTACTTC. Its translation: CASSFSETGSDEQYF.

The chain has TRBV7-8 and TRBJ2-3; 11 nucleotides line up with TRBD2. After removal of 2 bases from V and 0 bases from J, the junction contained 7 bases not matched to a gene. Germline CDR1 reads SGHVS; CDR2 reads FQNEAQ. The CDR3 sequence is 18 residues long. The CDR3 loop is CASSLRASGGTSTDTQYF. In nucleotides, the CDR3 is TGTGCCAGCAGCTTACGGGCTAGCGGGGGGACTAGCACAGATACGCAGTATTTT. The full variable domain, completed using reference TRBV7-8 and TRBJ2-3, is GAGVSQSPRYKVAKRGQDVALRCDPISGHVSLFWYQQALGQGPEFLTYFQNEAQLDKSGLPSDRFFAERPEGSVSTLKIQRTQQEDSAVYLCASSLRASGGTSTDTQYFGPGTRLTVL.

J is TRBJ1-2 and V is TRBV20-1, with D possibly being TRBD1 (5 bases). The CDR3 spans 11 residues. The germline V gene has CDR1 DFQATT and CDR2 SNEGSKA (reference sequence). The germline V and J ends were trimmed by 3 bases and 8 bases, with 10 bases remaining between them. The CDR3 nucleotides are TGCAGTGCTAGGACAGAGAGGGGCTACACCTTC. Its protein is CSARTERGYTF.

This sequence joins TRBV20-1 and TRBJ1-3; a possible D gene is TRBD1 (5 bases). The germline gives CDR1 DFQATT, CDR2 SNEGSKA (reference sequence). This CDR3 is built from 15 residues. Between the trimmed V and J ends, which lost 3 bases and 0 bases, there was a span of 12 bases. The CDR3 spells CSASPLGDSGNTIYF. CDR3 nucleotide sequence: TGCAGTGCTAGTCCCCTGGGGGACTCTGGAAACACCATATATTTT.

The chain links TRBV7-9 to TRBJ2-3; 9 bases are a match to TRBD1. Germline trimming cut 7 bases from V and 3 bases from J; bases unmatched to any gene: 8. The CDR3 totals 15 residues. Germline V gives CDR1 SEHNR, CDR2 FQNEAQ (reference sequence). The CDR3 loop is CASNLRDRETDTQYF. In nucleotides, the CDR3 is TGTGCCAGCAACCTCCGGGACAGGGAGACAGATACGCAGTATTTT. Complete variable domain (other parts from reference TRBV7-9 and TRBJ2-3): DTGVSQNPRHKITKRGQNVTFRCDPISEHNRLYWYRQTLGQGPEFLTYFQNEAQLEKSRLLSDRFSAERPKGSFSTLEIQRTEQGDSAMYLCASNLRDRETDTQYFGPGTRLTVL.

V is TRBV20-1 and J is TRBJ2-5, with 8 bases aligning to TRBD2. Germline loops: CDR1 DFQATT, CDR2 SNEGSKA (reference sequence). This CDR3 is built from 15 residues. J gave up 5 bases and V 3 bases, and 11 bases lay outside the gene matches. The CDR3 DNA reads TGCAGTGCTAGCCGAGGACTAGCCGGGAAGGAGACCCAGTACTTC. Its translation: CSASRGLAGKETQYF.

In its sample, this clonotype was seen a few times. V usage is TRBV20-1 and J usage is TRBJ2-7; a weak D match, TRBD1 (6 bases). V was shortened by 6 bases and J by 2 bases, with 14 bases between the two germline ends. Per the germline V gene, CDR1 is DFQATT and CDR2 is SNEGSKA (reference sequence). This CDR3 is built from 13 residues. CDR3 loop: CSAYRDTTYEQYF. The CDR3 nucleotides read TGCAGTGCCTACCGGGACACCACCTACGAGCAGTACTTC.

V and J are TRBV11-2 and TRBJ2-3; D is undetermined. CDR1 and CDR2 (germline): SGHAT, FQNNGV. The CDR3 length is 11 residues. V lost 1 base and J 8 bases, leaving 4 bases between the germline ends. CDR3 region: CASSLGVTQYF. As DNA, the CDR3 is TGTGCCAGCAGCTTAGGGGTTACGCAGTATTTT.

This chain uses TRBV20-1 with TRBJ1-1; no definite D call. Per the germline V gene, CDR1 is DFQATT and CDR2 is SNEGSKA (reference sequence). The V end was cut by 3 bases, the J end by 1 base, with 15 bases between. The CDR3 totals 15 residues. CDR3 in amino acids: CSASAPFVSNTEAFF. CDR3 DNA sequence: TGCAGTGCTAGTGCCCCGTTCGTCTCGAACACTGAAGCTTTCTTT.

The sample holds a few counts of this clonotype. CDR3 nucleotide sequence: TGTGCCAGCAGCGAACTACATAGCATATCTAACTATGGCTACACCTTC. It encodes CASSELHSISNYGYTF. The rearrangement uses TRBV9 and TRBJ1-2; D unresolved. The CDR3 runs to 16 residues. Germline V gene sequence: CDR1 SGDLS, CDR2 YYNGEE. The germline V and J ends were trimmed by 3 bases and 0 bases, with 15 bases remaining between them.

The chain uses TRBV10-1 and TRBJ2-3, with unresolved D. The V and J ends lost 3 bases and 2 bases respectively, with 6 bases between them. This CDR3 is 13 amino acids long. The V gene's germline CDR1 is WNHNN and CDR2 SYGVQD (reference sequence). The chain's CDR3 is CASSEVDTDTQYF. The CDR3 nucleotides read TGCGCCAGCAGTGAAGTGGACACAGATACGCAGTATTTT.

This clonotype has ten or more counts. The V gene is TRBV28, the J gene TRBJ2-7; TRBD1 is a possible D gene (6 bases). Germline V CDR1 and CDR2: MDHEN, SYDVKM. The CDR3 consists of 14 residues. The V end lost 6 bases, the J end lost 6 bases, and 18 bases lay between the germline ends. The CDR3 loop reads CASSPFWGRSEQYF. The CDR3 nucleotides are TGTGCCAGCAGCCCTTTTTGGGGGCGGAGCGAGCAGTACTTC.

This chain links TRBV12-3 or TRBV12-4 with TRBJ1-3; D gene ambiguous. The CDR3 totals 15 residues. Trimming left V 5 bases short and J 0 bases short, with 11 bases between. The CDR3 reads CASSALSLSGNTIYF. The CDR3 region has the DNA TGTGCCAGCAGTGCTCTATCACTCTCTGGAAACACCATATATTTT.

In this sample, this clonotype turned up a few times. CDR3 amino acids: CSASSRTRYGLYNEQFF. CDR3 sequence (DNA): TGCAGTGCTAGCTCCCGGACTAGATACGGCTTGTACAATGAGCAGTTCTTC. The chain has TRBV20-1 and TRBJ2-1; the match to TRBD2 covers 7 bases. J lost 4 bases, V lost 3 bases, and 15 bases had no gene match. Germline CDR1 DFQATT, CDR2 SNEGSKA (reference sequence). CDR3 length equals 17 residues.

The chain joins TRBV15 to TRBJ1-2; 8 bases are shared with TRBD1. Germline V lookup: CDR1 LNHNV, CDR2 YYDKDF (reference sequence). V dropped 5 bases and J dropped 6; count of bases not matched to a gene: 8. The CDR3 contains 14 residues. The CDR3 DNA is TGTGCCACCAGCTCAAGGACAGGGTTGGATGGCTACACCTTC. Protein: CATSSRTGLDGYTF.

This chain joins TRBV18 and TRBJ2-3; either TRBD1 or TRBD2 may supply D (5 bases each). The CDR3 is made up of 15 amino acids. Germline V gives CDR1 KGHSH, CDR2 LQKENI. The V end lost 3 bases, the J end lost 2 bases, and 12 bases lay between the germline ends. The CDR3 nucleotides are TGTGCCAGCTCACCCCGAGGGGATACCACAGATACGCAGTATTTT. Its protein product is CASSPRGDTTDTQYF.

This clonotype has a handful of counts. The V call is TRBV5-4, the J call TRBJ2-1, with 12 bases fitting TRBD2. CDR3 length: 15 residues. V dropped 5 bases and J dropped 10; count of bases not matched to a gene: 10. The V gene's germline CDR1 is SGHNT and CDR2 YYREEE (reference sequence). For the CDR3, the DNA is TGTGCCAGCAGGCTAGCGGGAGGGACCTTTTTAGAGCAGTTCTTC. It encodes CASRLAGGTFLEQFF.

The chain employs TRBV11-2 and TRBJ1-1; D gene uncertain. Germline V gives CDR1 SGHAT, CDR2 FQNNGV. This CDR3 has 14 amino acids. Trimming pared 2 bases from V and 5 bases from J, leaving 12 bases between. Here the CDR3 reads CASSLSGRSTEAFF. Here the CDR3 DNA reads TGTGCCAGCAGCTTAAGTGGGAGGTCGACTGAAGCTTTCTTT.

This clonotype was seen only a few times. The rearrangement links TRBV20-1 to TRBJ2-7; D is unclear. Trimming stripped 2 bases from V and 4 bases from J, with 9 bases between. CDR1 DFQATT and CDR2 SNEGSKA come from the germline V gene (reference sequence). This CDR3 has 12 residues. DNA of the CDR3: TGCAGTGCTAGACCTGACCATTACGAGCAGTACTTC. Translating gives CSARPDHYEQYF.

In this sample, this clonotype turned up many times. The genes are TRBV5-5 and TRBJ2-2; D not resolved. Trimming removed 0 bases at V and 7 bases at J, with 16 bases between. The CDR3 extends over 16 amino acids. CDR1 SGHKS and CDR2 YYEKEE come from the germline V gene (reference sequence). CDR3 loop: CASSLVARPRGGELFF. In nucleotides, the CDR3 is TGTGCCAGCAGCTTGGTCGCCAGGCCCCGAGGCGGGGAGCTGTTTTTT.

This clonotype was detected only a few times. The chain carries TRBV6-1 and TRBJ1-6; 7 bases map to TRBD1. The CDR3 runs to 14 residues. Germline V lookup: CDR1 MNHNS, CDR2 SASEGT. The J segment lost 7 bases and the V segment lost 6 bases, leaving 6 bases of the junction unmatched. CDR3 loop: CASSVLTGNSPLHF. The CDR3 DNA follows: TGTGCCAGCAGCGTACTGACAGGGAATTCACCCCTCCACTTT.

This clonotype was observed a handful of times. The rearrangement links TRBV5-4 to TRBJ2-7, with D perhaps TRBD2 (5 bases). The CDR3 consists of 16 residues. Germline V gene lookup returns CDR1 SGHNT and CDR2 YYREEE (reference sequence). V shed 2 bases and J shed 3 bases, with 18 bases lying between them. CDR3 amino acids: CASSLIISAGFYEQYF. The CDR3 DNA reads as TGTGCCAGCAGCTTAATTATCTCCGCGGGTTTCTACGAGCAGTACTTC.

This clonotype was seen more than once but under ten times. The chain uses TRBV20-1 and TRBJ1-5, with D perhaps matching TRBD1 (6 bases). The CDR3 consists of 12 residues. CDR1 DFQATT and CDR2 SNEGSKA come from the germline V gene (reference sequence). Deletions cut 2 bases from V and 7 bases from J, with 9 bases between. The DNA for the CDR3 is TGCAGTGCTAGAACAGGGCCCCAGCCCCAGCATTTT. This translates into CSARTGPQPQHF.

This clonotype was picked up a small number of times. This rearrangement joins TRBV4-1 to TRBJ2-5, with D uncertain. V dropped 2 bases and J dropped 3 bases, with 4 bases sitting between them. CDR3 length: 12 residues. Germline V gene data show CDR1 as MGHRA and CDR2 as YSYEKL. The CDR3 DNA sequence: TGCGCCAGCAGCCAAACAGAAGAGACCCAGTACTTC. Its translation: CASSQTEETQYF.